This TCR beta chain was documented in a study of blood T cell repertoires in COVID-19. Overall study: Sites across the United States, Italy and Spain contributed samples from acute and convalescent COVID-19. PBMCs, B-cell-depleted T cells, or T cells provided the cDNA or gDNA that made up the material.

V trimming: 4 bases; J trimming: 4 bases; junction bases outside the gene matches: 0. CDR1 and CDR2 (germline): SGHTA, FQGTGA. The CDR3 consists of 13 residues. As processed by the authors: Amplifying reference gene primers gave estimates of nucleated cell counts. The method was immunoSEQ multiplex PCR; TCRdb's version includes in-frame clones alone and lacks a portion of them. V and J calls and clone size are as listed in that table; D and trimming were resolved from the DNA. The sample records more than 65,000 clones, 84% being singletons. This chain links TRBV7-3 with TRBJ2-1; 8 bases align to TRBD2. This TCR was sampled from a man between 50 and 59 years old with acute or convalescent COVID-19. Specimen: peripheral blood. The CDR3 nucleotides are TGTGCCAGCAGCTCGGGAGGGTACAATGAGCAGTTCTTC. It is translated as CASSSGGYNEQFF.